The TCR beta chain under discussion was sequenced for a study of T cells in Graves' hyperthyroidism and ophthalmopathy. General observations from the study: Within blood appeared most thyroid clonotypes that had expanded above 0.001. From stable hyperthyroidism, ophthalmopathy was separated by a 13 V-J model. Ophthalmopathy onset followed model prediction by a median approximately 6.2 months.

Orbital computed tomography, thyroid ultrasound, serum thyroxine and TRAb, and clinical symptoms together informed the diagnoses. This CDR3 spans 13 amino acids. Looked up from germline, CDR1 is SGHTA and CDR2 is FQGNSA. The V end lost 3 bases, the J end lost 7 bases, and 10 bases lay between the germline ends. Regions amplified from RNA transcripts were the TCR beta CDR3 regions. HTBI primers drove first-round RT-PCR of the TCR CDR3. MiXCR, run by TCRdb on the multiplex PCR reads, gives a single entry per CDR3 protein. The sample contains 600,000 to 700,000 distinct CDR3 sequences, approximately 14% of which appear only once. This clonotype was seen repeatedly, ten times or more. As yet, its antigen is unknown.

The chain combines TRBV7-2 with TRBJ1-5, with D unclear. The material sequenced was blood. This clonotype was obtained from a woman aged 40 to 50 with Graves' ophthalmopathy. The CDR3 protein is CASSFMREQPQHF. The CDR3 coding sequence is TGTGCCAGCAGCTTTATGAGGGAGCAGCCCCAGCATTTT.